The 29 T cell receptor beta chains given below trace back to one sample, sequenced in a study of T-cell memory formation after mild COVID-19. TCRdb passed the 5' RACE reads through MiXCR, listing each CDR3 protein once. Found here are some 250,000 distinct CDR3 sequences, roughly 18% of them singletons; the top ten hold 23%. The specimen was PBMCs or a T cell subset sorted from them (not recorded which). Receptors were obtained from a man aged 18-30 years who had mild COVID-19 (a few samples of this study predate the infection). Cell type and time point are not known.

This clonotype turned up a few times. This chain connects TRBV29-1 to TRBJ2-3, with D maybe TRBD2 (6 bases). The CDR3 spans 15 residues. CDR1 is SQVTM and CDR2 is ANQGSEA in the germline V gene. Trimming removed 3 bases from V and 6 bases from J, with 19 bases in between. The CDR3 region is CSVDGTSPRGDTQYF. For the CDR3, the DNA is TGCAGCGTTGACGGCACTAGCCCCCGGGGGGATACGCAGTATTTT.

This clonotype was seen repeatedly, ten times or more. Written as DNA, the CDR3 is TGCGCCAGCAGTGACCGACGTTTGAACGAGCAGTACTTC. Translation gives CASSDRRLNEQYF. The chain couples TRBV4-3 to TRBJ2-7; no firm D call. Germline V lookup: CDR1 LGHNA, CDR2 YSLEER. The CDR3 is 13 amino acids. Deletions cut 6 bases from V and 5 bases from J, with 14 bases between.

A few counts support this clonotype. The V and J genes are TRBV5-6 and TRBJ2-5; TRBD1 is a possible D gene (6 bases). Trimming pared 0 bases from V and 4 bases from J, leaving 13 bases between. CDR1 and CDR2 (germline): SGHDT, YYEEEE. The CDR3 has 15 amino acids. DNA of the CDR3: TGTGCCAGCAGCTTGGCAATCAGGGGCCCAGAGACCCAGTACTTC. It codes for CASSLAIRGPETQYF.

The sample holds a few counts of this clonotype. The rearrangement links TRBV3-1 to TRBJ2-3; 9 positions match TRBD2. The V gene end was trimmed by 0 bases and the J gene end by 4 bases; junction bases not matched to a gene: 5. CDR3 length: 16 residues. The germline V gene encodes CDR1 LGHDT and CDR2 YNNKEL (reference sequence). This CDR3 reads CASSQEASGASDTQYF. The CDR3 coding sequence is TGTGCCAGCAGCCAAGAGGCTAGCGGGGCGTCAGATACGCAGTATTTT.

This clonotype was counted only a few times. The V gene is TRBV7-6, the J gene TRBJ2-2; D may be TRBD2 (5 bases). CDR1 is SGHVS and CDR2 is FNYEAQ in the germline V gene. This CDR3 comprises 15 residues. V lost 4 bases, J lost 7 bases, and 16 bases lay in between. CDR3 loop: CASSSPEGPRGELFF. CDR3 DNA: TGTGCCAGCAGCTCCCCTGAGGGCCCCCGCGGGGAGCTGTTTTTT.

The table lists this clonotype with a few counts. CDR3 in amino acids: CATSDLHGRAVSYNEQFF. CDR3 DNA: TGTGCCACCAGTGATTTGCATGGTAGGGCGGTCTCCTACAATGAGCAGTTCTTC. The V call is TRBV24-1, the J call TRBJ2-1; the D is unclear. From germline, CDR1 is KGHDR and CDR2 SFDVKD. The CDR3 runs 18 residues. Between the trimmed V and J ends, which lost 0 bases and 0 bases, there was a span of 14 bases.

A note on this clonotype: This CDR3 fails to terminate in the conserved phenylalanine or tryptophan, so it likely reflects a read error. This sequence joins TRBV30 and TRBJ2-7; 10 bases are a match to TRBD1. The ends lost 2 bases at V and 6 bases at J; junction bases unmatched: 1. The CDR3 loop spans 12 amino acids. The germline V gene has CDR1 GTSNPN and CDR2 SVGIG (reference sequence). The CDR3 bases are TGTGCCTGGAGTAGGACAGGGGGCGAGCAGTACTCC. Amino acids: CAWSRTGGEQYS.

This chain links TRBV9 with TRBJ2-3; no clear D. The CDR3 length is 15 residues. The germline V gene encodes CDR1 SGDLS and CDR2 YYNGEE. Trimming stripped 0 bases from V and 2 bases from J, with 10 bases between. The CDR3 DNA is TGTGCCAGCAGCGTAGGGGTTCGGGTCACAGATACGCAGTATTTT. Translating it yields CASSVGVRVTDTQYF.

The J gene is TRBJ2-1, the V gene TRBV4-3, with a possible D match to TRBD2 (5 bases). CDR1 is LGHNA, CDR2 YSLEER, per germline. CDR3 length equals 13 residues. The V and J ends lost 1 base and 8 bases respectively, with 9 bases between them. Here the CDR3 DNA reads TGCGCCAGCAGCCAAGCTGGAGGTTATGAGCAGTTCTTC. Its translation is CASSQAGGYEQFF.

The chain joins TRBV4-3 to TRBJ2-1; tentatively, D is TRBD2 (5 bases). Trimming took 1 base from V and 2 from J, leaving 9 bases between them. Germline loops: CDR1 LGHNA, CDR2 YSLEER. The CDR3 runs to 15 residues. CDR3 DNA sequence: TGCGCCAGCAGCCAAGGAGGGCAGCCCTACAATGAGCAGTTCTTC. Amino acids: CASSQGGQPYNEQFF.

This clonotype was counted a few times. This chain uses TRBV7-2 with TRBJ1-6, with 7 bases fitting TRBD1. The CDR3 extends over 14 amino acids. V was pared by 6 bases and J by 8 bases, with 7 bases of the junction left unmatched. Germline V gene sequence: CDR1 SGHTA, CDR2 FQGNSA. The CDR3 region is CASREDRVDSPLHF. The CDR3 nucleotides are TGTGCCAGCAGAGAAGACAGGGTCGATTCACCCCTCCACTTT.

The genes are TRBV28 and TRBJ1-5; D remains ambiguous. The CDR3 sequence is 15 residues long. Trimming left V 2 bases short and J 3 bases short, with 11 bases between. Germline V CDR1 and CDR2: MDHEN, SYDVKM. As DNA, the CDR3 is TGTGCCAGCAGTTTAGGAGGAGTGGACAATCAGCCCCAGCATTTT. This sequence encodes CASSLGGVDNQPQHF. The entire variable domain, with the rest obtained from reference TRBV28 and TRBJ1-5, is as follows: DVKVTQSSRYLVKRTGEKVFLECVQDMDHENMFWYRQDPGLGLRLIYFSYDVKMKEKGDIPEGYSVSREKKERFSLILESASTNQTSMYLCASSLGGVDNQPQHFGDGTRLSIL.

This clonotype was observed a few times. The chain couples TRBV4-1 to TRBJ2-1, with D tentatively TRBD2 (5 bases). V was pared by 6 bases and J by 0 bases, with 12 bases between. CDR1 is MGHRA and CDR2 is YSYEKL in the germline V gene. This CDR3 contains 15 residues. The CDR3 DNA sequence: TGCGCCAGCAGTATAGCGTGGGGCTCCTACAATGAGCAGTTCTTC. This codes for CASSIAWGSYNEQFF.

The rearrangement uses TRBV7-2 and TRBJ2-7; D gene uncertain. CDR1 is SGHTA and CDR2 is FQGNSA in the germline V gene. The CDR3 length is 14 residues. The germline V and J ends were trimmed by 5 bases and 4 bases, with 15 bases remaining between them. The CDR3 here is CASSPSRVGYEQYF. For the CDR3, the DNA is TGTGCCAGCAGCCCCTCCCGGGTGGGGTACGAGCAGTACTTC.

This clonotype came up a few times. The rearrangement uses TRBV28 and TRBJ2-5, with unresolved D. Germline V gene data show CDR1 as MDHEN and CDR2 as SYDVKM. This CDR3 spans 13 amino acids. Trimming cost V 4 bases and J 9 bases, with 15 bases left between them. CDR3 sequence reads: CASSSLLLAAQYF. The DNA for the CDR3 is TGTGCCAGCAGTTCGTTACTTCTGGCGGCCCAGTACTTC.

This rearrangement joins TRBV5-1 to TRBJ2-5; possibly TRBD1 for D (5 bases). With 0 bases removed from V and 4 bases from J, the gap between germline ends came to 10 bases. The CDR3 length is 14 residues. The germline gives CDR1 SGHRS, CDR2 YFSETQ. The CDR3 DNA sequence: TGCGCCAGCAGCTTGGGGGGCAAAGGAGAGACCCAGTACTTC. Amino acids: CASSLGGKGETQYF.

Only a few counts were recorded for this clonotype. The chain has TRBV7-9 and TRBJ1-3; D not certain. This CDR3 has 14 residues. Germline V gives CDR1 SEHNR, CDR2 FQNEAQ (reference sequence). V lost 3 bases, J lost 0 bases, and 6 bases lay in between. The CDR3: CASSFSNSGNTIYF. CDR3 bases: TGTGCCAGCAGCTTCTCAAACTCTGGAAACACCATATATTTT.

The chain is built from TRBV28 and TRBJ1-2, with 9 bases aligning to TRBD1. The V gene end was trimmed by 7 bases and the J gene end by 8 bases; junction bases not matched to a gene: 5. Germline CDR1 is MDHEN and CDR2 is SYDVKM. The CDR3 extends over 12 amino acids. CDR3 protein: CASIGTGKGYTF. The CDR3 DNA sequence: TGTGCCAGCATTGGGACAGGGAAAGGCTACACCTTC.

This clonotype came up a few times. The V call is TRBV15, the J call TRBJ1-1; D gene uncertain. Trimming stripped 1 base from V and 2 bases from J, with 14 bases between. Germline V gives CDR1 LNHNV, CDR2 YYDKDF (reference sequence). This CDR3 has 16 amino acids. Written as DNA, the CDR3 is TGTGCCACCAGCAGAGGGGCAGTCGTTGATAACACTGAAGCTTTCTTT. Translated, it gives CATSRGAVVDNTEAFF.

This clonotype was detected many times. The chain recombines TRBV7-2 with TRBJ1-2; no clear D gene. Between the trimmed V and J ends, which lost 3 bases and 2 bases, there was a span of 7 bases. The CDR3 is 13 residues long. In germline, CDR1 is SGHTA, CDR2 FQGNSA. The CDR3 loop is CASSFGRNYGYTF. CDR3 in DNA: TGTGCCAGCAGCTTTGGCAGGAACTATGGCTACACCTTC.

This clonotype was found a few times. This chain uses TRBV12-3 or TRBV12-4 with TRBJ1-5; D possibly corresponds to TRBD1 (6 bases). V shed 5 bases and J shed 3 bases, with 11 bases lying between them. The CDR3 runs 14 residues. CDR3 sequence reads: CASSAGQYNQPQHF. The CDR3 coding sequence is TGTGCCAGCAGTGCAGGACAGTACAATCAGCCCCAGCATTTT.

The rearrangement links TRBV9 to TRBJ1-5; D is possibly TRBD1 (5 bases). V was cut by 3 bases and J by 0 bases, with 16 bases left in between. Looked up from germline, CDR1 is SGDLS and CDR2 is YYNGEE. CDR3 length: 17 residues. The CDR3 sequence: CASSGRRDPYSNQPQHF. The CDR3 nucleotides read TGTGCCAGCAGCGGACGCAGGGACCCTTATAGCAATCAGCCCCAGCATTTT.

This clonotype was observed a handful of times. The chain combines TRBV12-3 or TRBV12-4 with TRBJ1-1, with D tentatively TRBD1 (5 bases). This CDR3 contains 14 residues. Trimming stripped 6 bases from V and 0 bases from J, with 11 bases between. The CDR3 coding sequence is TGTGCCAGCAGACCCGACAGTATGAACACTGAAGCTTTCTTT. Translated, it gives CASRPDSMNTEAFF.

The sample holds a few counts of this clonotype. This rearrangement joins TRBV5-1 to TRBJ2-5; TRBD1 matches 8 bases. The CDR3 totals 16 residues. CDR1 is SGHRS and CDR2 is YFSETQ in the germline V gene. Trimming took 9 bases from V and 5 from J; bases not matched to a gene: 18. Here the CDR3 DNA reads TGCGCCAAGTCCCCCAGGGGGCGACCTCTGCGGGAGACCCAGTACTTC. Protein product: CAKSPRGRPLRETQYF.

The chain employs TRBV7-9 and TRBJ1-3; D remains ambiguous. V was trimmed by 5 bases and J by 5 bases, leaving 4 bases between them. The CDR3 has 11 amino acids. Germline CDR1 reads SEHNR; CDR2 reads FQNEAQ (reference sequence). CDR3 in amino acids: CASSPRNTIYF. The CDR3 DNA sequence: TGTGCCAGCAGCCCCCGAAACACCATATATTTT.

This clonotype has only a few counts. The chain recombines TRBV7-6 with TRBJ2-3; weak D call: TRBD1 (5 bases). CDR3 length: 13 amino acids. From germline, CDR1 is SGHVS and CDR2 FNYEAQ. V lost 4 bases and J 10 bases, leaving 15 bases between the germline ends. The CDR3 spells CASSSYRTSAQYF. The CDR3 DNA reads TGTGCCAGCAGCTCGTATCGGACAAGCGCGCAGTATTTT.

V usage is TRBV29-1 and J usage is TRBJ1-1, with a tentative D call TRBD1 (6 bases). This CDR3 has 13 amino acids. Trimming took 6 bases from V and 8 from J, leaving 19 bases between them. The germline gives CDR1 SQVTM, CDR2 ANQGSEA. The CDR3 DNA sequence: TGCAGCGTGGCAGGGGCCGCCCCAGTAGAAGCTTTCTTT. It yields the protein CSVAGAAPVEAFF.

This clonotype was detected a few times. The CDR3 region has the DNA TGTGCCACCAGCAGAGATCAAGAAGTCTTAGGTCAGCCCCAGCATTTT. Amino acids: CATSRDQEVLGQPQHF. The chain carries TRBV15 and TRBJ1-5; D unresolved. Germline CDR1 and CDR2: LNHNV and YYDKDF (reference sequence). The CDR3 contains 16 residues. With 0 bases removed from V and 6 bases from J, the gap between germline ends came to 15 bases.

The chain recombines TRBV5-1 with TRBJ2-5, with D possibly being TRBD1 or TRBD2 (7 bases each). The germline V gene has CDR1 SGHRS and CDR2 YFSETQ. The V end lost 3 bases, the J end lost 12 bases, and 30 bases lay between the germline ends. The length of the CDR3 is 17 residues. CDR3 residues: CASSYDPGTGAGAPKYF. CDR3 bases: TGCGCCAGCAGCTACGACCCCGGTACAGGGGCGGGGGCCCCCAAGTACTTC.